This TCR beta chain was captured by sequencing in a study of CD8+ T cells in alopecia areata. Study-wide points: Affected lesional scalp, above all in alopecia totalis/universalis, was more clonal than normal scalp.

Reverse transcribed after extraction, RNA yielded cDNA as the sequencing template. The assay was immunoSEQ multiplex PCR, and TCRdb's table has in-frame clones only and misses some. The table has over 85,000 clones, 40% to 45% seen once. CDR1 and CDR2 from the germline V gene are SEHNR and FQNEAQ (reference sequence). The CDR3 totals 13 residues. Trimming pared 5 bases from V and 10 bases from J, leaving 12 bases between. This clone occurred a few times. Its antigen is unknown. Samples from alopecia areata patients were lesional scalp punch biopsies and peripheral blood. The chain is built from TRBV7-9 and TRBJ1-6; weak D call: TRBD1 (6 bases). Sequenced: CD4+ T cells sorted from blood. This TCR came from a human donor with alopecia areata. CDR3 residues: CASSLGGESPLHF. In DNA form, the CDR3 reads TGTGCCAGCAGCCTAGGGGGGGAATCACCCCTCCACTTT.